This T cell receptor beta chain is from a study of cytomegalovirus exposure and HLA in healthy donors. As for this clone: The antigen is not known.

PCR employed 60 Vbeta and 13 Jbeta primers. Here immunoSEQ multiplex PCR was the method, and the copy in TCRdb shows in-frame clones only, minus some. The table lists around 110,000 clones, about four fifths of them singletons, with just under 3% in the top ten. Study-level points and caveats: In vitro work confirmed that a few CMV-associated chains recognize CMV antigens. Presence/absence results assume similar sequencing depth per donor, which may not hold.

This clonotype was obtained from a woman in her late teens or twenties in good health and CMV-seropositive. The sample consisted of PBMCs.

In DNA form, the CDR3 reads TGCGCCAGCAGCTTGGTAAACGGGATAGTTGAGACCCAGTACTTC. Amino acids: CASSLVNGIVETQYF. The J gene is TRBJ2-5, the V gene TRBV5-1; tentative D call: TRBD2 (5 bases). Germline values: CDR1 SGHRS, CDR2 YFSETQ. V gave up 0 bases and J gave up 5 bases, with 14 bases separating them. The CDR3 covers 15 residues. The variable domain in full, completed from reference TRBV5-1 and TRBJ2-5, reads KAGVTQTPRYLIKTRGQQVTLSCSPISGHRSVSWYQQTPGQGLQFLFEYFSETQRNKGNFPGRFSGRQFSNSRSEMNVSTLELGDSALYLCASSLVNGIVETQYFGPGTRLLVL.